This T cell receptor beta chain was sequenced during a study of CD8 T cells in ankylosing spondylitis. Study-wide results and caveats: Disease-linked clones were reportedly significantly enriched in matched ankylosing spondylitis synovial fluid. Clones linked to the disease showed a CD8+ phenotype. They occurred at relatively low frequencies in peripheral blood. Earlier authors reported some of these motif variants in reactive arthritis synovial fluid and blood. Seemingly characteristic of ankylosing spondylitis blood was a TCR beta motif consisting of fewer than 10 highly homologous variants.

Each TCR beta library was made by quantitative 5'-RACE that incorporated molecular barcodes. TCRdb re-called the 5' RACE reads with MiXCR, one entry per CDR3 protein. The sample shows approximately 440,000 distinct CDR3 sequences, roughly 18% of them seen only once. To note about this clonotype: Its antigen is as yet unknown.

The CDR3 runs 12 residues. V shed 2 bases and J shed 5 bases, with 3 bases lying between them. CDR1 is MDHEN, CDR2 SYDVKM, per germline. The V and J genes are TRBV28 and TRBJ1-4; D is unresolved. The sequence came from a male donor with ankylosing spondylitis. Material for sequencing was blood, either unsorted or a sorted T cell fraction (not recorded which). As DNA, the CDR3 is TGTGCCAGCAGTTTAGTCAATGAAAAACTGTTTTTT. Its translation is CASSLVNEKLFF.